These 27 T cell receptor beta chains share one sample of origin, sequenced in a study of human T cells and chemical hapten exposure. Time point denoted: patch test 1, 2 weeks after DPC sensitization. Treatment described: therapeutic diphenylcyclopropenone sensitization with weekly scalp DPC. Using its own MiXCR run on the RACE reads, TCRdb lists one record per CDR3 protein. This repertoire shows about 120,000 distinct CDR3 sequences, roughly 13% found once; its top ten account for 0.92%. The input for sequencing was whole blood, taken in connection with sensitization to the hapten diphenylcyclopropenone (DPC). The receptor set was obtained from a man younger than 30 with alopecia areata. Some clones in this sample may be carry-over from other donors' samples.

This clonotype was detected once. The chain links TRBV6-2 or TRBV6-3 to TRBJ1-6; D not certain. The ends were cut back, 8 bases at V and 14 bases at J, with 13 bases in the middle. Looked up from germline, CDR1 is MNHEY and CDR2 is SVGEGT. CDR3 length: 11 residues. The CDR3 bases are TGTGCCAGCTCAAAAGGTGATACCCTCCACTTT. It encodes CASSKGDTLHF.

This CDR3 reads CASSYVQGDEKLFF. In DNA form, the CDR3 reads TGTGCCAGCAGTTACGTGCAGGGGGATGAAAAACTGTTTTTT. This sequence joins TRBV6-5 and TRBJ1-4; 7 bases agree with TRBD1. Germline loops: CDR1 MNHEY, CDR2 SVGAGI. V shed 2 bases, J shed 6 bases, and the junction held 3 bases outside the gene matches. The length of the CDR3 is 14 residues.

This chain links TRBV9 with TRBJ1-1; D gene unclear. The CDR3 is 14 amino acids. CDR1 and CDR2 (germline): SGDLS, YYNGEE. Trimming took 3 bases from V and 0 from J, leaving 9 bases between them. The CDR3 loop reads CASSGEGMNTEAFF. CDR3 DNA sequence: TGTGCCAGCAGCGGCGAAGGGATGAACACTGAAGCTTTCTTT.

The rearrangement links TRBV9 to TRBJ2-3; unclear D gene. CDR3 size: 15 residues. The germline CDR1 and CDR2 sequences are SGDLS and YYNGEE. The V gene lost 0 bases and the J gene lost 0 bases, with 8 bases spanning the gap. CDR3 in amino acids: CASSVEPGSTDTQYF. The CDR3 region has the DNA TGTGCCAGCAGCGTAGAACCCGGAAGCACAGATACGCAGTATTTT. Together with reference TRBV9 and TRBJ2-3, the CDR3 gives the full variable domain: DSGVTQTPKHLITATGQRVTLRCSPRSGDLSVYWYQQSLDQGLQFLIQYYNGEERAKGNILERFSAQQFPDLHSELNLSSLELGDSALYFCASSVEPGSTDTQYFGPGTRLTVL.

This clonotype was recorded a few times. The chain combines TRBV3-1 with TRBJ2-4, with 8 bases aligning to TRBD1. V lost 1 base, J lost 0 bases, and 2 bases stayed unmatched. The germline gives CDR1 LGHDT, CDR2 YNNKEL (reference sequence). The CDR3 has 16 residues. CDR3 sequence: CASSQGDRRAKNIQYF. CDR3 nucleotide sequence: TGTGCCAGCAGCCAAGGGGACAGGCGAGCCAAAAACATTCAGTACTTC.

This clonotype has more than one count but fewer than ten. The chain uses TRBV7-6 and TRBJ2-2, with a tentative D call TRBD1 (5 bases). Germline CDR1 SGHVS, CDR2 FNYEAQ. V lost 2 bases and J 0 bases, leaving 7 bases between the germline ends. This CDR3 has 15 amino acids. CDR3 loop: CASSLQGPNTGELFF. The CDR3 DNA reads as TGTGCCAGCAGCTTACAGGGTCCGAACACCGGGGAGCTGTTTTTT. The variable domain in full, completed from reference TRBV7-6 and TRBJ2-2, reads GAGVSQSPRYKVTKRGQDVALRCDPISGHVSLYWYRQALGQGPEFLTYFNYEAQQDKSGLPNDRFSAERPEGSISTLTIQRTEQRDSAMYRCASSLQGPNTGELFFGEGSRLTVL.

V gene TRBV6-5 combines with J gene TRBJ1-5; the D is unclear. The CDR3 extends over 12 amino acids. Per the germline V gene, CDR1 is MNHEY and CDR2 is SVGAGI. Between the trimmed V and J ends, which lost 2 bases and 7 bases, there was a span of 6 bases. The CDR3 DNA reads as TGTGCCAGCAGTTACCCAGGACAGCCCCAGCATTTT. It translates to CASSYPGQPQHF.

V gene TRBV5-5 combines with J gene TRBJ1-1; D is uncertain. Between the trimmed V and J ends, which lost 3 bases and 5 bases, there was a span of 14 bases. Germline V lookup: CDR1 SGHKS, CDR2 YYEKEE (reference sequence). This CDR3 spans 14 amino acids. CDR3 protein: CASSSGHTRTEAFF. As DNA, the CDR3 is TGTGCCAGCAGCTCGGGCCATACGCGGACTGAAGCTTTCTTT.

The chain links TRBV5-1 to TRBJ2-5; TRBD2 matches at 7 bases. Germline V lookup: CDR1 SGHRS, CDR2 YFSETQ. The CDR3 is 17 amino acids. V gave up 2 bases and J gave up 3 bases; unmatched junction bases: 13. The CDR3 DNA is TGCGCCAGCAGCTTAGGTCTGGGTCTAGCGGCCGAAGAGACCCAGTACTTC. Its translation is CASSLGLGLAAEETQYF.

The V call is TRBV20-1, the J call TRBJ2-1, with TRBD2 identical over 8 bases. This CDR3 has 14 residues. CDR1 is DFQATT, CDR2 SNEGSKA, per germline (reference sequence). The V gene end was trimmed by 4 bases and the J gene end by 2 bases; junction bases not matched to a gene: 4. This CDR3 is CSAIGGVPYNEQFF. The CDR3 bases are TGCAGTGCTATCGGGGGGGTTCCCTACAATGAGCAGTTCTTC.

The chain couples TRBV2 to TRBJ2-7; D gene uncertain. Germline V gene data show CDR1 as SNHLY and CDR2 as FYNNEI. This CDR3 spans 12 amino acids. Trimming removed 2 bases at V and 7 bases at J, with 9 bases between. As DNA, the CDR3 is TGTGCCAGCAGTGAATTTAGGGAAGAGCAGTACTTC. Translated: CASSEFREEQYF.

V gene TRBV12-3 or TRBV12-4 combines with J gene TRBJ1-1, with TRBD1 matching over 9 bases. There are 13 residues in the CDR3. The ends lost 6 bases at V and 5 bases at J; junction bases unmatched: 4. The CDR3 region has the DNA TGTGCCAGCAGGGGGACAGGGTCGACTGAAGCTTTCTTT. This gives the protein CASRGTGSTEAFF.

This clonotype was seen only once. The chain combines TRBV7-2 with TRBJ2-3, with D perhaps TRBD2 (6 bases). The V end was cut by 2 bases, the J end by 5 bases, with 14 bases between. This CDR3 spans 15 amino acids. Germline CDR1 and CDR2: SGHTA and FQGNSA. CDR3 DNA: TGTGCCAGCAGCTTAATAGCGGCCCCCGGAGATACGCAGTATTTT. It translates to CASSLIAAPGDTQYF.

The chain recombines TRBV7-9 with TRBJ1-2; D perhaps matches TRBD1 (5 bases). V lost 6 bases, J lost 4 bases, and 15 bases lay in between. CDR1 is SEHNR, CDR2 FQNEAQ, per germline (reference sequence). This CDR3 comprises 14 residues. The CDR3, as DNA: TGTGCCAGCAGTTCGACGGGGCGTGTCTATGGCTACACCTTC. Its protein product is CASSSTGRVYGYTF.

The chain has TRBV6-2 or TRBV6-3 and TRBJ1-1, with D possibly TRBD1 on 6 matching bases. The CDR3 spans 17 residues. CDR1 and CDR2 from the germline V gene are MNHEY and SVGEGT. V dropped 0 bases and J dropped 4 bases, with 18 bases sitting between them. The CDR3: CASSYSVIQGGGTEAFF. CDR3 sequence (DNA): TGTGCCAGCAGTTACTCCGTCATACAGGGAGGAGGCACTGAAGCTTTCTTT.

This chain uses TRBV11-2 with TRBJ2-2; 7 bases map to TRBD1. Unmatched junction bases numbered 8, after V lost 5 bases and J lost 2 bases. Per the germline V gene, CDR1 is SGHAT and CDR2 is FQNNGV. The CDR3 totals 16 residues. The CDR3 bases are TGTGCCAGCAGCCGCGACAGGGTTGAAAACACCGGGGAGCTGTTTTTT. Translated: CASSRDRVENTGELFF.

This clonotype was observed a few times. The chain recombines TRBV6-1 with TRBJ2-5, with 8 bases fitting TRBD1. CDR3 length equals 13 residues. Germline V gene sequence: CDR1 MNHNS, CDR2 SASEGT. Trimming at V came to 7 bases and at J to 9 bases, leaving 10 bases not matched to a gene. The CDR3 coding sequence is TGTGCCAGCATCCCGACAGGGGCCTCGGCCCAGTACTTC. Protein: CASIPTGASAQYF.

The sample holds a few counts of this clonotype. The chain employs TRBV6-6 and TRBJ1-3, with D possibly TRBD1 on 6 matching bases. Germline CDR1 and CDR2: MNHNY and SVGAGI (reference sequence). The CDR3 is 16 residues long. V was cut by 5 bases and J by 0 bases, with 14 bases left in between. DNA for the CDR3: TGTGCCAGCAGTGGACAGTACCCGAGCTCTGGAAACACCATATATTTT. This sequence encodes CASSGQYPSSGNTIYF.

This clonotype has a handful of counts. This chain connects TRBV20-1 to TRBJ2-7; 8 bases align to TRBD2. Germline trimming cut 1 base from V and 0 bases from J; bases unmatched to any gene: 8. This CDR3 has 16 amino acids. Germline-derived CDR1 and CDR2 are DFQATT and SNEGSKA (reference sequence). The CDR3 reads CSARAGSGTYSYEQYF. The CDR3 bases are TGCAGTGCTAGAGCCGGTAGCGGGACTTACTCCTACGAGCAGTACTTC.

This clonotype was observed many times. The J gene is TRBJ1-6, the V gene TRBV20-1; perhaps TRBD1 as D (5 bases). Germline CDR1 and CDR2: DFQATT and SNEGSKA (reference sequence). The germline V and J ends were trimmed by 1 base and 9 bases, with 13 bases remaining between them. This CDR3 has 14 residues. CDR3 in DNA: TGCAGTGCTAGAGCCGGGACGATCGGTTCACCCCTCCACTTT. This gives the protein CSARAGTIGSPLHF.

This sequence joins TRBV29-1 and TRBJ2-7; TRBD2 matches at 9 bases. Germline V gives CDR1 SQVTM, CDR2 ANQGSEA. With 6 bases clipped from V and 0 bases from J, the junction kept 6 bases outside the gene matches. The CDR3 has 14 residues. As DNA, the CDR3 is TGCAGCGTCGATCCTAGCGGGGTCTCCTACGAGCAGTACTTC. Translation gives CSVDPSGVSYEQYF.

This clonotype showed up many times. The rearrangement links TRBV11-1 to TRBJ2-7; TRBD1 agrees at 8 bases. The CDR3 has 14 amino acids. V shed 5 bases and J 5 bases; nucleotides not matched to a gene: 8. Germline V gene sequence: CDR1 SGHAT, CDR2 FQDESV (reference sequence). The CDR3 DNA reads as TGTGCCAGCAGCCCTTATCAGGGGGCCGACGAGCAGTACTTC. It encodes CASSPYQGADEQYF. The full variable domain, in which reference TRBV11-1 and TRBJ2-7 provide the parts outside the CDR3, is EAEVAQSPRYKITEKSQAVAFWCDPISGHATLYWYRQILGQGPELLVQFQDESVVDDSQLPKDRFSAERLKGVDSTLKIQPAELGDSAMYLCASSPYQGADEQYFGPGTRLTVT.

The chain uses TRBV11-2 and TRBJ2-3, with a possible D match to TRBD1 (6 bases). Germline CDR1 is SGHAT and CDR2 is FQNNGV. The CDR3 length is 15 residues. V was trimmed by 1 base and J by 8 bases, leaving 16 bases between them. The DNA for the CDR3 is TGTGCCAGCAGCTTAGTGGGGCAGGGGACCTTTACGCAGTATTTT. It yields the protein CASSLVGQGTFTQYF. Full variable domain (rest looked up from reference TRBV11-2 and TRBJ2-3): EAGVAQSPRYKIIEKRQSVAFWCNPISGHATLYWYQQILGQGPKLLIQFQNNGVVDDSQLPKDRFSAERLKGVDSTLKIQPAKLEDSAVYLCASSLVGQGTFTQYFGPGTRLTVL.

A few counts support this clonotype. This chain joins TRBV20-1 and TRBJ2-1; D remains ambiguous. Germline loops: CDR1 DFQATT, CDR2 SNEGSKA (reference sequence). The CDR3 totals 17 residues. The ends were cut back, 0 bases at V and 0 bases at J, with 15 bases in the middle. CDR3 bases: TGCAGTGCTAGAGATCGTTCGACGAGTAGCTCCTACAATGAGCAGTTCTTC. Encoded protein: CSARDRSTSSSYNEQFF.

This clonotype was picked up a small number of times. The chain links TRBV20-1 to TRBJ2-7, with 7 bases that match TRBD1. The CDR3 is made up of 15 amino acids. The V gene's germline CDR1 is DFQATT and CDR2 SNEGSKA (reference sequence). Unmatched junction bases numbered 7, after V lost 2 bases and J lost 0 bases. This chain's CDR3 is CSARISGGSSYEQYF. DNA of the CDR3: TGCAGTGCTAGAATCTCAGGGGGTTCCTCCTACGAGCAGTACTTC.

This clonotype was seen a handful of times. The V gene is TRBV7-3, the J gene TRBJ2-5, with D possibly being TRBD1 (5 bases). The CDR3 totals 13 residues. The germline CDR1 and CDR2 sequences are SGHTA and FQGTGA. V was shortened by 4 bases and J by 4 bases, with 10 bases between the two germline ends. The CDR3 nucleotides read TGTGCCAGCAGCTCGACAGTCCGAGAGACCCAGTACTTC. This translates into CASSSTVRETQYF.

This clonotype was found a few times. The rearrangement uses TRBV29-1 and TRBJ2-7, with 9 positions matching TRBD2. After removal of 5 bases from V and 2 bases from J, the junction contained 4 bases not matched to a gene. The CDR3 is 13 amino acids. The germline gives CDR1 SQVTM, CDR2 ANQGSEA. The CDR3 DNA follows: TGCAGCGTTCGGACTAGCGCTACCTACGAGCAGTACTTC. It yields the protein CSVRTSATYEQYF.